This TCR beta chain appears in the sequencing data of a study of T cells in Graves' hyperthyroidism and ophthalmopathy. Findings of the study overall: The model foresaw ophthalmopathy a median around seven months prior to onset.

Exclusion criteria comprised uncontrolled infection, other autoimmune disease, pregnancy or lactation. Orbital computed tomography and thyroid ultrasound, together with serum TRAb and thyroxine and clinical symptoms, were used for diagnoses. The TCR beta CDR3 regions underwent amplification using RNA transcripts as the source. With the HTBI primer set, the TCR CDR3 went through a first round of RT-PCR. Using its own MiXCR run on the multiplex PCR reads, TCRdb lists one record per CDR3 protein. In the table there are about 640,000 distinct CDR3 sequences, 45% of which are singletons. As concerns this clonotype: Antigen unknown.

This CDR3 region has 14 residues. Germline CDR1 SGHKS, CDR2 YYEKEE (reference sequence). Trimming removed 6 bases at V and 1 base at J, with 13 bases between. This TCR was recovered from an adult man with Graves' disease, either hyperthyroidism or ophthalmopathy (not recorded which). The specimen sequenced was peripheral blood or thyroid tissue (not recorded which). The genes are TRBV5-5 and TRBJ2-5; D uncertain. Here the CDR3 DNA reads TGTGCCAGCAACCTATTGGACGCCCAAGAGACCCAGTACTTC. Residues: CASNLLDAQETQYF.